The sequence of this T cell receptor beta chain was determined in a study of identical twins. This CDR3 spans 15 amino acids. From germline, CDR1 is SGDLS and CDR2 YYNGEE. V shed 3 bases and J shed 4 bases, with 16 bases lying between them. This clonotype has a count of ten or more. MiXCR, applied by TCRdb to the 5' RACE reads, yields one record per CDR3 protein. The sample has approximately 230,000 distinct CDR3 sequences, about 6.7% seen once; the top ten hold about 14%. These same records also appear under a second study, on T cells expressing NK-cell markers. In that study: The authors restricted sorting to alpha-beta TCR T cells with an anti-gamma-delta TCR antibody in several experiments. Researchers report these clonotypes also headed the CD3+CD56-NKG2C+ fraction in a handful of donors.

Source material: CD8+ T cells sorted from blood. The source of this sequence is a woman between 18 and 29 years old in good health. The V gene is TRBV9, the J gene TRBJ1-2; D remains unclear. The CDR3 nucleotides are TGTGCCAGCAGCGGGGAAATGATGATCACCTATGGCTACACCTTC. This translates into CASSGEMMITYGYTF.